The rows below give T cell receptor beta chains drawn from one sample of a study of human T cells and chemical hapten exposure. TCRdb passed the RACE reads through MiXCR, listing each CDR3 protein once. The top ten hold around 6.1% of the sample, which has hundreds of thousands of distinct CDR3 sequences, roughly 6.3% seen once. Sequenced here: whole blood, sampled in connection with sensitization to the hapten diphenylcyclopropenone (DPC). These receptors originate from a woman younger than 35 with alopecia areata. Some clones in this sample may be carry-over from other donors' samples. The CDR3 runs from the conserved cysteine through the conserved F or W. Each record gives: clone size, D gene, J gene, V gene, CDR3 length, CDR3 DNA, CDR3 protein. D genes are given only for firm matches. Part of the rows lack a size; the others show once, few, many or a class for expanded clones.

many	TRBD1	TRBJ2-7	TRBV6-2/TRBV6-3	15	TGTGCCAGCAGCGCCGGGACAGGACATGCTTACGAGCAGTACTTC	CASSAGTGHAYEQYF
.	.	TRBJ2-7	TRBV11-2	13	TGTGCCAGCAGCTTATGGGACACGTACGAGCAGTACTTC	CASSLWDTYEQYF
few	TRBD1	TRBJ1-5	TRBV6-2/TRBV6-3	15	TGTGCCAGCAGGGAATCGGGACAGGGCAATCAGCCCCAGCATTTT	CASRESGQGNQPQHF
many	.	TRBJ2-5	TRBV6-6	14	TGTGCCAGCAGTTATACGACCACCCAAGAGACCCAGTACTTC	CASSYTTTQETQYF
once	.	TRBJ2-3	TRBV18	15	TGTGCCAGCTCACAACTACCAGGGAGCACAGATACGCAGTATTTT	CASSQLPGSTDTQYF
.	.	TRBJ2-7	TRBV3-1	17	TGTGCCAGCAGCCAAGGTCGCGTAGGACTATCCTCGAAGGAGCAGTACTTC	CASSQGRVGLSSKEQYF
.	.	TRBJ2-3	TRBV3-1	15	TGTGCCAGCAGCCCCAGAGGGGGGCGATCAGATACGCAGTATTTT	CASSPRGGRSDTQYF
many	.	TRBJ2-4	TRBV20-1	14	TGCAGTGCTAGAAGGGACCTTACCAAAAACATTCAGTACTTC	CSARRDLTKNIQYF
.	.	TRBJ1-6	TRBV28	15	TGTGCCAGCACTGTAGGGGACACAGCTAATTCACCCCTCCACTTT	CASTVGDTANSPLHF
few	TRBD2	TRBJ2-7	TRBV20-1	15	TGCAGTGCTAGAGATTTAGCGGGGGCCCTCTACGAGCAGTACTTC	CSARDLAGALYEQYF
many	.	TRBJ1-5	TRBV12-3/TRBV12-4	14	TGTGCCAGCAGTTTCTGGGGCGGCAATCAGCCCCAGCATTTT	CASSFWGGNQPQHF
few	TRBD1	TRBJ2-1	TRBV28	15	TGTGCCAGCAGTTTGTGGGGACAGACATACAATGAGCAGTTCTTC	CASSLWGQTYNEQFF
few	TRBD1	TRBJ1-2	TRBV29-1	15	TGCAGCGTAGTACGGGACAGCTCTTTTCTAGGACGGGGCGCCTTC	CSVVRDSSFLGRGAF
.	.	TRBJ2-7	TRBV10-3	12	TGTGCCATCGCGGGACAGACCTACGAGCAGTACTTC	CAIAGQTYEQYF
many	TRBD1	TRBJ2-2	TRBV7-9	15	TGTGCCAGCAGCACTAAGGACAGGGTCGCCGGGGAGCTGTTTTTT	CASSTKDRVAGELFF
few	.	TRBJ1-5	TRBV15	14	TGTGCCACCAGCGTCCACAGGGCGGATCAGCCCCAGCATTTT	CATSVHRADQPQHF
few	.	TRBJ2-7	TRBV4-2	14	TGTGCCAGCAGCCAAGGTCCCACGGGGTACGAGCAGTACTTC	CASSQGPTGYEQYF
many	.	TRBJ1-1	TRBV18	15	TGTGCCAGCTCACCACGTCAAGCCTTGCACACTGAAGCTTTCTTT	CASSPRQALHTEAFF
.	.	TRBJ1-2	TRBV6-2/TRBV6-3	15	TGTGCCAGCAGTCCCGCCACGGGAGTTAACTATGGCTACACCTTC	CASSPATGVNYGYTF
.	.	TRBJ1-2	TRBV14	14	TGTGCCAGCAGCCAAGGGGGGGTCGGCTATGGCTACACCTTC	CASSQGGVGYGYTF
many	.	TRBJ1-5	TRBV12-5	13	TGTGCTAGTGGTTTGATAGGGGATCAGCCCCAGCATTTT	CASGLIGDQPQHF
.	.	TRBJ2-5	TRBV5-1	11	TGCGCCAGCAGGGAAGCAGAGACCCAGTACTTC	CASREAETQYF